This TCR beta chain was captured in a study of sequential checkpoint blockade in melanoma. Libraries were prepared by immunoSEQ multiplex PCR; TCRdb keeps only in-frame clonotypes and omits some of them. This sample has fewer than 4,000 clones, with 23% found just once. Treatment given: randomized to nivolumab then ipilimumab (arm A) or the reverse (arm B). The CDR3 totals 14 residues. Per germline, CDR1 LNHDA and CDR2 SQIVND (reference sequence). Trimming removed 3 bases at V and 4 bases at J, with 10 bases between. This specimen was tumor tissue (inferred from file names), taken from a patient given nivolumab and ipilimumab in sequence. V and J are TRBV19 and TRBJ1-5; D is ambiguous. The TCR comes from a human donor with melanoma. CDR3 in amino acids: CASSISGENQPQHF. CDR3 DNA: TGTGCCAGTAGTATCTCCGGGGAGAATCAGCCCCAGCATTTT.